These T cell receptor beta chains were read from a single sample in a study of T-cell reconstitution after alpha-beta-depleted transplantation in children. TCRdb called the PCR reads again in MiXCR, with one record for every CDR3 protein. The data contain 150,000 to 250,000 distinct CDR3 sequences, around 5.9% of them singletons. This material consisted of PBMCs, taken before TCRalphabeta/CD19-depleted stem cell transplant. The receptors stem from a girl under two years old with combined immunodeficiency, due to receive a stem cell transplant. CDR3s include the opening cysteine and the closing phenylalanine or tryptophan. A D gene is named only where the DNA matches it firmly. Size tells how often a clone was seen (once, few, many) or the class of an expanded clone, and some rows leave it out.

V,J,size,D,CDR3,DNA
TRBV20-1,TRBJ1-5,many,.,CSARGDRSKDKHSNQPQHF,TGCAGTGCTAGAGGGGACCGATCCAAAGACAAGCATAGCAATCAGCCCCAGCATTTT
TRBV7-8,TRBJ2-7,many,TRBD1,CASSPGQGTSYEQYF,TGTGCCAGCAGCCCCGGACAGGGGACCTCCTACGAGCAGTACTTC
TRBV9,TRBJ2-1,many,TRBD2,CASSVDPGRPRDYNEQFF,TGTGCCAGCAGCGTAGATCCCGGGAGGCCCAGGGACTACAATGAGCAGTTCTTC
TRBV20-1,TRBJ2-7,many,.,CRVADSYEQYF,TGCAGGGTGGCGGACTCCTACGAGCAGTACTTC
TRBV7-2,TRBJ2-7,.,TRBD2,CASSRPIAGFYEQYF,TGTGCCAGCAGCCGACCAATAGCGGGATTCTACGAGCAGTACTTC
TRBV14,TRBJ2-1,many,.,CASSQEGFSASNEQFF,TGTGCCAGCAGCCAAGAGGGGTTCTCAGCGAGCAATGAGCAGTTCTTC
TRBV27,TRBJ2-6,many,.,CASSSPPGANVLTF,TGTGCCAGCAGTTCACCCCCTGGGGCCAACGTCCTGACTTTC
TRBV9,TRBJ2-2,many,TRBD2,CASSPLAGGELFF,TGTGCCAGCAGCCCACTAGCGGGCGGGGAGCTGTTTTTT
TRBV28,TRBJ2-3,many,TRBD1,CASSLNRQGGQYF,TGTGCCAGCAGTTTAAACCGACAGGGGGGGCAGTATTTT
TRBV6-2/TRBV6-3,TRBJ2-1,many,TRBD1,CASSRGDRTLGEQFF,TGTGCCAGCAGCCGCGGGGACAGGACCTTGGGTGAGCAGTTCTTC
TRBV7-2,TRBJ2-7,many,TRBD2,CASSLPDSGRQEQYF,TGTGCCAGCAGCTTACCAGATAGCGGGAGGCAGGAGCAGTACTTC
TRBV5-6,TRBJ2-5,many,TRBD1,CASSLEGQGIVETQYF,TGTGCCAGCAGCTTGGAGGGACAGGGGATAGTAGAGACCCAGTACTTC
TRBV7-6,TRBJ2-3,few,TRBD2,CASSLWLAGSFSTDTQYF,TGTGCCAGCAGCTTATGGCTAGCGGGATCCTTTAGCACAGATACGCAGTATTTT
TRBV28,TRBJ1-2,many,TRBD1,CASSYRDSFYGYTF,TGTGCCAGCAGCTACCGGGACAGCTTCTATGGCTACACCTTC
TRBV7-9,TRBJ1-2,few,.,CASSLGRGEGYTF,TGTGCCAGCAGCTTAGGGAGGGGCGAAGGCTACACCTTC
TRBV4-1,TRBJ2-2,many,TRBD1,CASSQTDRAGELFF,TGCGCCAGCAGCCAAACTGACAGGGCCGGGGAGCTGTTTTTT
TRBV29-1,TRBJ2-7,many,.,CSVEGVSNEQYF,TGCAGCGTTGAAGGAGTCAGCAACGAGCAGTACTTC
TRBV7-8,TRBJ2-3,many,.,CASSFLGGTDTQYF,TGTGCCAGCAGTTTTCTCGGCGGCACAGATACGCAGTATTTT
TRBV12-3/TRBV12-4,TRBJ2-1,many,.,CASTYEGSSYNEQFF,TGTGCCAGCACTTATGAGGGGAGCTCCTACAATGAGCAGTTCTTC
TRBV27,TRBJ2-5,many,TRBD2,CASRSLAGGRETQYF,TGTGCCAGCAGATCACTAGCGGGAGGCCGGGAGACCCAGTACTTC
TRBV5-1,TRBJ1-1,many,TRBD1,CASSPSTGFVPEAFF,TGCGCCAGCAGCCCATCGACAGGGTTCGTCCCTGAAGCTTTCTTT
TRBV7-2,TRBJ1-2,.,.,CASSPIRGDTNYGYTF,TGTGCCAGCAGCCCCATCCGGGGGGATACTAACTATGGCTACACCTTC
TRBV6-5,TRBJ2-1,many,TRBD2,CASSYSKGWASGYNEQFF,TGTGCCAGCAGTTACTCGAAAGGCTGGGCTAGCGGCTACAATGAGCAGTTCTTC
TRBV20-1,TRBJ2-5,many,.,CSARGVGEGKTQYF,TGCAGTGCTAGAGGGGTGGGAGAGGGAAAGACCCAGTACTTC
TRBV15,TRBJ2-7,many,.,CATSTLTGNYEQYF,TGTGCCACCAGCACCTTAACAGGGAACTACGAGCAGTACTTC
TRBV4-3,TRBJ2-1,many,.,CASSQAPGLTYNEQFF,TGCGCCAGCAGCCAAGCCCCGGGACTGACCTACAATGAGCAGTTCTTC
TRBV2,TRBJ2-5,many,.,CASTETGEQYF,TGTGCCAGCACCGAAACTGGGGAACAATACTTC
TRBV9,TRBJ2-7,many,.,CASSVAALSYEQYF,TGTGCCAGCAGCGTGGCTGCCCTCTCCTACGAGCAGTACTTC
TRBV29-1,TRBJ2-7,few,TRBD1,CSVGWVKGDRGLDEQYF,TGCAGCGTTGGATGGGTTAAGGGGGACAGGGGGCTCGACGAGCAGTACTTC
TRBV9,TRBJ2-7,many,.,CASSGDRSYEQYF,TGTGCCAGCAGCGGGGACCGATCCTACGAGCAGTACTTC
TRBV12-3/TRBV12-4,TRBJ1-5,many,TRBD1,CASSLIGTENSNQPQHF,TGTGCCAGCAGTCTTATCGGGACAGAAAATAGCAATCAGCCCCAGCATTTT
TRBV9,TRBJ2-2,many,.,CASSAWVANTGELFF,TGTGCCAGCAGTGCCTGGGTAGCGAACACCGGGGAGCTGTTTTTT
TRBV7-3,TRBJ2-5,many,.,CASSLRGGAGQETQYF,TGTGCCAGCAGCTTAAGGGGCGGGGCTGGGCAAGAGACCCAGTACTTC
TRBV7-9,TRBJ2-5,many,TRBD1,CASSSRQGFETQYF,TGTGCCAGCAGCTCGCGACAGGGTTTCGAGACCCAGTACTTC
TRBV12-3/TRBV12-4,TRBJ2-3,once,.,CASSTTIGDTQYF,TGTGCCAGCAGTACAACTATAGGAGATACGCAGTATTTT
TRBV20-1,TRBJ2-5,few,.,CMWEGVSRGLETQYF,TGCATGTGGGAGGGGGTCTCCAGAGGGTTGGAGACCCAGTACTTC
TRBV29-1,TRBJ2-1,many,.,CSVVPWMAPFSYNEQFF,TGCAGCGTTGTCCCGTGGATGGCGCCATTCTCCTACAATGAGCAGTTCTTC
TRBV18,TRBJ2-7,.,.,CASSQRVGPYEQYF,TGTGCCAGCTCCCAGAGGGTGGGGCCCTACGAGCAGTACTTC
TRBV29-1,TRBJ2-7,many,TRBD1,CSVLPRDSPYEQYF,TGCAGCGTTCTCCCCCGGGACAGCCCCTACGAGCAGTACTTC
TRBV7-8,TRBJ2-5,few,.,CASQSPETRETQYF,TGTGCCAGCCAATCCCCGGAGACCCGAGAGACCCAGTACTTC
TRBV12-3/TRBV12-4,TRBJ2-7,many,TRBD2,CASTPGLADYEQYF,TGTGCCAGTACTCCCGGACTAGCAGATTACGAGCAGTACTTC
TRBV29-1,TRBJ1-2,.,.,CSVEESVTKANYGYTF,TGCAGCGTTGAAGAGTCAGTTACTAAAGCTAACTATGGCTACACCTTC
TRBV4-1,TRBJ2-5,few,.,CASSPEQGPETQYF,TGCGCCAGCAGCCCCGAGCAGGGGCCGGAGACCCAGTACTTC
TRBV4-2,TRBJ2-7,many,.,CASSLQGGSWEQYF,TGTGCCAGCAGCCTACAAGGGGGATCCTGGGAGCAGTACTTC
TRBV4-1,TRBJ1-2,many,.,CASSQVGRPKGYGYTF,TGCGCCAGCAGCCAAGTTGGCAGACCTAAGGGCTATGGCTACACCTTC
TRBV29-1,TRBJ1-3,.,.,CSVGYDPGNTIYF,TGCAGCGTTGGTTACGACCCTGGAAACACCATATATTTT
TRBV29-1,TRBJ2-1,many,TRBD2,CSASGTSGGSYNEQFF,TGCAGCGCATCCGGGACTAGCGGGGGCTCCTACAATGAGCAGTTCTTC
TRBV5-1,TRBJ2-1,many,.,CASSPTTYSSYNEQFF,TGCGCCAGCAGCCCCACGACATATAGCTCCTACAATGAGCAGTTCTTC
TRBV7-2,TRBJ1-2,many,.,CASSRGGGDYGYTF,TGTGCCAGCAGCCGAGGGGGTGGGGACTATGGCTACACCTTC
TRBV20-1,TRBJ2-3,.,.,CCARGPGPRTGTDTQYF,TGCTGCGCTAGGGGACCGGGACCAAGAACGGGCACAGATACGCAGTATTTT